Only a few counts were recorded for the clone carrying this T cell receptor (beta chain). This sample is part of a study of blood T cell repertoires in COVID-19. The repertoire was sequenced with immunoSEQ multiplex PCR; TCRdb's copy has only in-frame clones and lacks some. The sample lists fewer than 110,000 clones; around 80% were seen once. The germline gives CDR1 LNHDA, CDR2 SQIVND (reference sequence). CDR3 length: 11 residues. Between the trimmed V and J ends, which lost 10 bases and 6 bases, there was a span of 12 bases. The chain is built from TRBV19 and TRBJ1-1, with D possibly matching TRBD1 (6 bases). The clonotype comes from a man between 65 and 79 years old with acute or convalescent COVID-19. The sample consisted of peripheral blood. The DNA of the CDR3 is TGTGCCACCCTGCGGGGGCCTGAAGCTTTCTTT. Translated, it gives CATLRGPEAFF.